This T cell receptor (beta chain) was sequenced for a study of blood T cell repertoires in COVID-19. With 6 bases clipped from V and 5 bases from J, the junction kept 0 bases outside the gene matches. The CDR3 spans 13 residues. The germline CDR1 and CDR2 sequences are SGHTA and FQGTGA. TCRdb's table, derived via immunoSEQ multiplex PCR, lists solely in-frame clones and lacks some. The sample holds about 160,000 clones; about 92% are singletons and the top ten take around 2%. The V and J genes are TRBV7-3 and TRBJ2-2, with TRBD1 matching over 10 bases. The sequence was obtained from a woman aged 55-70 years with COVID-19, enrolled during active disease. Sample: peripheral blood. The CDR3 nucleotides are TGTGCCAGCAGGGGACAGGGGACCGGGGAGCTGTTTTTT. Residues: CASRGQGTGELFF. The variable domain in full, with the rest retrieved from reference TRBV7-3 and TRBJ2-2, is GAGVSQTPSNKVTEKGKYVELRCDPISGHTALYWYRQSLGQGPEFLIYFQGTGAADDSGLPNDRFFAVRPEGSVSTLKIQRTERGDSAVYLCASRGQGTGELFFGEGSRLTVL.